A selection of T cell receptor beta chains follows, all from one sample in a study of cytotoxic CD8 clonotypes in ibrutinib-treated CLL. Produced via immunoSEQ multiplex PCR; TCRdb's table is partial and in-frame only. The sample comprises around 24,000 clones, about 81% of which are singletons, and over 8% rests with the top ten. The source material was PBMCs, sampled before ibrutinib treatment. These receptor sequences come from a human donor with chronic lymphocytic leukemia. The CDR3 runs from the conserved cysteine through the conserved F or W. D genes are given only for firm matches. Clone size appears in some rows only: once, few, many, or a class for an expanded clone.

J gene | D gene | clone size | V gene | CDR3 protein | CDR3 DNA
TRBJ2-7 | NA | NA | TRBV13 | CASSSNWEGAYEQYF | TGTGCCAGCAGCTCTAATTGGGAAGGGGCCTACGAGCAGTACTTC
TRBJ2-3 | NA | NA | TRBV18 | CASSPGLDTQYF | TGTGCCAGCTCACCTGGACTAGATACGCAGTATTTT
TRBJ2-3 | NA | NA | TRBV9 | CASSPDLPSTDTQYF | TGTGCCAGCAGCCCCGACTTACCTAGCACAGATACGCAGTATTTT
TRBJ2-7 | NA | NA | TRBV2 | CASSLIEQYF | TGTGCCAGCTCTTTAATTGAGCAGTACTTC
TRBJ2-3 | NA | NA | TRBV6-6 | CASSYDTQYF | TGTGCCAGCAGTTACGATACGCAGTATTTT
TRBJ2-3 | TRBD1 | once | TRBV5-1 | CASSTGQEIISDTQYF | TGCGCCAGCAGCACCGGACAGGAAATTATCTCAGATACGCAGTATTTT
TRBJ1-1 | NA | once | TRBV7-9 | CASSSSQGTGAFF | TGTGCCAGCAGCTCCAGCCAGGGGACGGGAGCTTTCTTT
TRBJ2-3 | NA | NA | TRBV6-4 | CASSEGGDTDTQYF | TGTGCCAGCAGTGAAGGCGGGGACACAGATACGCAGTATTTT
TRBJ1-5 | NA | NA | TRBV2 | CASKGGPTGNQPQHF | TGTGCCTCCAAAGGGGGGCCGACGGGCAATCAGCCCCAGCATTTT
TRBJ2-1 | NA | NA | TRBV5-6 | CASSLDGGEVYNEQFF | TGTGCCAGCAGCCTTGATGGGGGAGAGGTCTACAATGAGCAGTTCTTC